These 14 T cell receptor beta chains share one sample of origin, sequenced in a study of CD8 T cells in ankylosing spondylitis (TCRdb year 2017). Libraries were prepared through 5' RACE. TCRdb records Illumina HiSeq 2500 as the sequencer. The public reads were run again by TCRdb, first through fastp at Q25 and then through MiXCR, and only productive beta chains were kept. CDR3 protein duplicates are merged, each entry listing the most common genes and DNA. The sample data list about 360,000 distinct CDR3 sequences, and 20% to 25% of these were observed just once. The ten largest account for about an eighth of the sample. The sample comprised blood, either unsorted or a sorted T cell fraction (not recorded which). Source of these receptors: a male donor with ankylosing spondylitis or in good health (not recorded which).

V is TRBV6-5 and J is TRBJ2-5, with D possibly TRBD2 on 6 matching bases. Trimming stripped 2 bases from V and 5 bases from J, with 15 bases between. Germline V gene sequence: CDR1 MNHEY, CDR2 SVGAGI. This CDR3 contains 15 residues. The CDR3 DNA sequence: TGTGCCAGCAGTTACAGTGGGCGGGACGGCGAGACCCAGTACTTC. Its protein is CASSYSGRDGETQYF.

This clonotype has only a few counts. The chain employs TRBV6-5 and TRBJ1-6; maybe TRBD1 (6 bases). Looked up from germline, CDR1 is MNHEY and CDR2 is SVGAGI. The CDR3 has 14 residues. Trimming stripped 2 bases from V and 7 bases from J, with 9 bases between. The CDR3 DNA sequence: TGTGCCAGCAGTTACACAGGGAACAATTCACCCCTCCACTTT. Amino acids: CASSYTGNNSPLHF.

This sequence joins TRBV7-6 and TRBJ2-2; D is unclear. V gave up 5 bases and J gave up 5 bases, with 15 bases separating them. The germline CDR1 and CDR2 sequences are SGHVS and FNYEAQ. This CDR3 is 15 amino acids long. This chain's CDR3 is CASSTTILGTGELFF. In DNA, the CDR3 is TGTGCCAGCAGCACGACAATCCTGGGTACCGGGGAGCTGTTTTTT. Using reference TRBV7-6 and TRBJ2-2 for the parts outside the CDR3, the full variable domain is GAGVSQSPRYKVTKRGQDVALRCDPISGHVSLYWYRQALGQGPEFLTYFNYEAQQDKSGLPNDRFSAERPEGSISTLTIQRTEQRDSAMYRCASSTTILGTGELFFGEGSRLTVL.

This clonotype was counted ten times or more. The chain links TRBV7-9 to TRBJ2-2, with D perhaps given as TRBD1 or TRBD2 (5 bases each). With 5 bases removed from V and 9 bases from J, the gap between germline ends came to 19 bases. The germline V gene encodes CDR1 SEHNR and CDR2 FQNEAQ (reference sequence). There are 15 residues in the CDR3. The DNA of the CDR3 is TGTGCCAGCAGCCCTGACGGGGACCTTGGACGGGAGCTGTTTTTT. It codes for CASSPDGDLGRELFF.

This chain uses TRBV11-2 with TRBJ2-5; D is undetermined. The CDR3 contains 18 residues. Germline CDR1 SGHAT, CDR2 FQNNGV. Trimming left V 0 bases short and J 0 bases short, with 17 bases between. As DNA, the CDR3 is TGTGCCAGCAGCTTAGAGTTGTTAACCCCTAGGTACCAAGAGACCCAGTACTTC. This codes for CASSLELLTPRYQETQYF.

The chain carries TRBV24-1 and TRBJ2-1, with TRBD1 matching 7 bases. The CDR3 runs to 17 residues. The junction had 11 bases not matched to a gene; V was cut back by 3 bases and J by 4 bases. Germline lookup yields CDR1 KGHDR and CDR2 SFDVKD. The CDR3 region has the DNA TGTGCCACCAGTGATCAAAGACAGGGCCCCGCGTACAATGAGCAGTTCTTC. Its protein product is CATSDQRQGPAYNEQFF.

The J gene is TRBJ1-2, the V gene TRBV12-3 or TRBV12-4, with D perhaps matching TRBD1 (6 bases). The CDR3 runs to 14 residues. Trimming took 9 bases from V and 8 from J, leaving 22 bases between them. The CDR3 loop is CASSGGGERVGYTF. Here the CDR3 DNA reads TGTGCCAGTTCTGGAGGGGGGGAGAGAGTCGGCTACACCTTC.

This chain connects TRBV4-1 to TRBJ2-4, with D possibly called TRBD1 or TRBD2 (5 bases each). Per germline, CDR1 MGHRA and CDR2 YSYEKL. Trimming shortened V by 1 base and J by 8 bases, and 9 bases separated the two germline ends. This CDR3 is 13 amino acids long. CDR3 in DNA: TGCGCCAGCAGCCAAGCAAGGGGAGACATTCAGTACTTC. It yields the protein CASSQARGDIQYF.

The chain recombines TRBV6-5 with TRBJ2-1; TRBD1 matches 9 bases. Germline CDR1 is MNHEY and CDR2 is SVGAGI. Germline trimming cut 0 bases from V and 3 bases from J; bases unmatched to any gene: 9. The CDR3 extends over 18 amino acids. In nucleotides, the CDR3 is TGTGCCAGCAGTTACTCGAGTATTGGGACAGGGAGCTACAATGAGCAGTTCTTC. This gives the protein CASSYSSIGTGSYNEQFF.

The chain recombines TRBV6-5 with TRBJ1-5; a possible D gene is TRBD1 (6 bases). CDR3 length equals 14 residues. Trimming removed 4 bases from V and 6 bases from J, with 13 bases in between. Germline V gives CDR1 MNHEY, CDR2 SVGAGI. DNA for the CDR3: TGTGCCAGCAGTTCCCAGGGGCCCGGTCAGCCCCAGCATTTT. Translating it yields CASSSQGPGQPQHF.

V gene TRBV4-1 combines with J gene TRBJ1-1; weak D call: TRBD1 (5 bases). CDR1 is MGHRA, CDR2 YSYEKL, per germline. This CDR3 comprises 12 residues. Trimming cost V 2 bases and J 5 bases, with 6 bases left between them. DNA of the CDR3: TGCGCCAGCAGCCAAAAGGGGACTGAAGCTTTCTTT. Protein product: CASSQKGTEAFF.

The chain combines TRBV20-1 with TRBJ2-7; D tentatively fits TRBD1 or TRBD2 (6 bases each). Trimming took 0 bases from V and 3 from J, leaving 12 bases between them. This CDR3 has 14 amino acids. Germline loops: CDR1 DFQATT, CDR2 SNEGSKA (reference sequence). The CDR3 sequence is CSARDERGLYEQYF. CDR3 in DNA: TGCAGTGCTAGAGACGAACGGGGGCTCTACGAGCAGTACTTC.

The CDR3 sequence: CSVEGQGAPSDTQYF. CDR3 sequence (DNA): TGCAGCGTTGAAGGACAGGGGGCGCCGTCAGATACGCAGTATTTT. The V gene is TRBV29-1, the J gene TRBJ2-3; 10 nucleotides agree with TRBD1. V dropped 1 base and J dropped 4; count of bases not matched to a gene: 5. The length of the CDR3 is 15 residues. The germline gives CDR1 SQVTM, CDR2 ANQGSEA.

V and J are TRBV7-9 and TRBJ2-5; D is unresolved. The ends were cut back, 5 bases at V and 5 bases at J, with 9 bases in the middle. CDR1 is SEHNR and CDR2 is FQNEAQ in the germline V gene (reference sequence). The CDR3 runs 12 residues. In DNA form, the CDR3 reads TGTGCCAGCAGCCCCGGACCGGAGACCCAGTACTTC. Translated: CASSPGPETQYF.